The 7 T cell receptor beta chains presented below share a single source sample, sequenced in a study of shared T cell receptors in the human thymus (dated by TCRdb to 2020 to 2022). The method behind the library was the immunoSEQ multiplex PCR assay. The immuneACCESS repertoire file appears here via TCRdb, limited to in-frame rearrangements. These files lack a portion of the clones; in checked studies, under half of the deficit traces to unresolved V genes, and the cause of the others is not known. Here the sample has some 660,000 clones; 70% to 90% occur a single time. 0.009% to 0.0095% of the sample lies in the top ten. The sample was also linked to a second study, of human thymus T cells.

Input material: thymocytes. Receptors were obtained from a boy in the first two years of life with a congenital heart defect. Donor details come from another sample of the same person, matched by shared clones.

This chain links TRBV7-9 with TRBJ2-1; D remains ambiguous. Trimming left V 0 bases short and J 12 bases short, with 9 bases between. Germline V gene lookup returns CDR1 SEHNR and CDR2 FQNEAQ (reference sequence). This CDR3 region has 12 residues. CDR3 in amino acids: CASSLAAARQFF. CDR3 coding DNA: TGTGCCAGCAGCTTAGCGGCGGCTAGGCAGTTCTTC.

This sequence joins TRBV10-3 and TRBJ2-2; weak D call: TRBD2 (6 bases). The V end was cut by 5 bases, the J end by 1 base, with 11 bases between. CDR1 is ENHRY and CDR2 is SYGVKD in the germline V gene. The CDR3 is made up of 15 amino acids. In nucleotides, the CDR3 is TGTGCCATCAGTTCCGGGACTGGGAACACCGGGGAGCTGTTTTTT. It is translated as CAISSGTGNTGELFF.

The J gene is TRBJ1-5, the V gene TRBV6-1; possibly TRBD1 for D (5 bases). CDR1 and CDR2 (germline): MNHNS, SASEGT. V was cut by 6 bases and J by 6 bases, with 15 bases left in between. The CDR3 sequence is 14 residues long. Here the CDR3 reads CASRGEGSVQPQHF. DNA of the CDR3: TGTGCCAGCAGGGGGGAGGGCAGTGTTCAGCCCCAGCATTTT.

The CDR3 DNA follows: TGTGCCAGCAGTTCAGGGAAACCCGGGGGTACTGAAGCTTTCTTT. Translation: CASSSGKPGGTEAFF. The chain joins TRBV6-5 to TRBJ1-1; TRBD1 is a possible D gene (5 bases). This CDR3 comprises 15 residues. Germline CDR1 is MNHEY and CDR2 is SVGAGI. V shed 4 bases and J shed 5 bases, with 17 bases lying between them.

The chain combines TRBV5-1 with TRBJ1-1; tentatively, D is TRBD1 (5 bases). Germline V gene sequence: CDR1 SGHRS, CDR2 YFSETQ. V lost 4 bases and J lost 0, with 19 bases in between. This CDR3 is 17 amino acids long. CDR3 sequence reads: CASSPLQTELMNTEAFF. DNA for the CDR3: TGCGCCAGCAGCCCCCTTCAGACAGAACTTATGAACACTGAAGCTTTCTTT.

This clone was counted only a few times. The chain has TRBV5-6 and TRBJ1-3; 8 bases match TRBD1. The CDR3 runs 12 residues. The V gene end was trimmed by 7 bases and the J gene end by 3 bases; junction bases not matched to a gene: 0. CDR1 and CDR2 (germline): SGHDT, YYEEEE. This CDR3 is CASDRGGNTIYF. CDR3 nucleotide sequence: TGTGCCAGCGACAGGGGTGGAAACACCATATATTTT.

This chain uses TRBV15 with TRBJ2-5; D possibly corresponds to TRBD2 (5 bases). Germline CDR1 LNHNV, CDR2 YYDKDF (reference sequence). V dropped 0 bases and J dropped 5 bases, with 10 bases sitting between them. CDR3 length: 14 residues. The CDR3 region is CATSREASRETQYF. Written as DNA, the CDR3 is TGTGCCACCAGCAGAGAGGCTAGCCGGGAGACCCAGTACTTC.